The clone carrying this T cell receptor beta chain turned up a few times. A much larger clone differs by one base, so this may be a read error. For the second PCR, which ran for about 7 to 12 cycles, a sample-barcoded 5' primer and a J-beta primer mix were used. All cDNA molecules were each tagged by a template-switch adaptor with 12 random nucleotides. TCRdb independently ran MiXCR on the 5' RACE reads; one entry per CDR3 protein. This table holds about 670,000 distinct CDR3 sequences, roughly two fifths found once. The CDR3 runs to 14 residues. Trimming removed 3 bases from V and 7 bases from J; junction bases left unmatched: 9. CDR1 is SGHRS, CDR2 YFSETQ, per germline. These data come from a study of blood T cells in healthy people across ages. Each of the donors had roughly 9.3 milliliters of peripheral blood drawn into EDTA-treated Vacutainer tubes.

The source of this sequence is a man aged 80 or over in good health. V and J are TRBV5-1 and TRBJ2-7, with 8 nucleotides matching TRBD2. The source material was blood. The CDR3 protein is CASSWGLEKAEQYF. The CDR3, as DNA: TGCGCCAGCAGCTGGGGACTAGAGAAAGCGGAGCAGTACTTC.